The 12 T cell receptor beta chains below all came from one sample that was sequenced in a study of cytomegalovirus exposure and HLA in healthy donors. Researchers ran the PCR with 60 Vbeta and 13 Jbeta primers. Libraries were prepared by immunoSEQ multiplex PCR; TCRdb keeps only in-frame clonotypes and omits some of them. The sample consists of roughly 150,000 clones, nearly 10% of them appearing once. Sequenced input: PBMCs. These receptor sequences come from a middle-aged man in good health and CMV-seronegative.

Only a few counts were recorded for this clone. For the CDR3, the DNA is TGCAGTGCCAGTAGGAGTTACGAGCAGTACTTC. Protein sequence: CSASRSYEQYF. This chain uses TRBV20-1 with TRBJ2-5, with D uncertain. The end of the DNA fits TRBJ2-7 better, so the J call may be wrong. The CDR3 runs to 11 residues. CDR1 and CDR2 (germline): DFQATT, SNEGSKA (reference sequence).

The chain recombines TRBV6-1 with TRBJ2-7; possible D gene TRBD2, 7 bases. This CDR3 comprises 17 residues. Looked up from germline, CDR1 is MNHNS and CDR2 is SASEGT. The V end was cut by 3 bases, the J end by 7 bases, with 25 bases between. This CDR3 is CASSDPGMRGGFEEQYF. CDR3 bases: TGTGCCAGCAGTGACCCGGGGATGAGGGGGGGCTTTGAGGAGCAGTACTTC.

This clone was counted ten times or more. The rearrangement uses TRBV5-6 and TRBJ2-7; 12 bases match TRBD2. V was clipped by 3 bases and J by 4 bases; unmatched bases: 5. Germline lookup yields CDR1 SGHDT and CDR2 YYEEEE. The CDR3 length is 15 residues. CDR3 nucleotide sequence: TGTGCCAGCAGCTCGACTAGCGGGAGTCCTTACGAGCAGTACTTC. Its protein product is CASSSTSGSPYEQYF.

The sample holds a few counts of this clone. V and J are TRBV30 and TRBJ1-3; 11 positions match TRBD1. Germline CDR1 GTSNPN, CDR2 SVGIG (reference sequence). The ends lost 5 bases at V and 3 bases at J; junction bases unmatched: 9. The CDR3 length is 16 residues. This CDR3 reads CAWASRDRGSGNTIYF. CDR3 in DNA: TGTGCCTGGGCCTCCCGGGACAGGGGGAGTGGAAACACCATATATTTT.

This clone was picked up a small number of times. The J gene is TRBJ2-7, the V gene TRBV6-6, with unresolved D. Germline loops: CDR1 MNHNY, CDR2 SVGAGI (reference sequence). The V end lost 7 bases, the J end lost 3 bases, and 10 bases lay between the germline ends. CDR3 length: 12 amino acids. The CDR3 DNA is TGTGCCAGCAACCAGGTCGGCTACGAGCAGTACTTC. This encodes CASNQVGYEQYF.

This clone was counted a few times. The CDR3 coding sequence is TGCAGTGCTAGACTGGACTGGACCGTTTTTTTT. It specifies CSARLDWTVFF. The V gene is TRBV20-1, the J gene TRBJ1-4; D not resolved. In germline, CDR1 is DFQATT, CDR2 SNEGSKA (reference sequence). The CDR3 has 11 amino acids. V was shortened by 2 bases and J by 17 bases, with 15 bases between the two germline ends.

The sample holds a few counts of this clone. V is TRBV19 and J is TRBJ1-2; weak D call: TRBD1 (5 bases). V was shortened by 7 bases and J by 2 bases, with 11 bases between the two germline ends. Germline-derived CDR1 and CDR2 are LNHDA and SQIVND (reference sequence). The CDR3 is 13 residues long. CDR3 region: CASTAGRNYGYTF. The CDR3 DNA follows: TGTGCCAGTACCGCGGGACGGAACTATGGCTACACCTTC.

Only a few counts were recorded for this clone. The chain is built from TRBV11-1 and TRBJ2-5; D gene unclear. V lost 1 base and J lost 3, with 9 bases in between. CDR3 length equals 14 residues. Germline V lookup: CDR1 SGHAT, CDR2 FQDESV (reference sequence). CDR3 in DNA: TGTGCCAGCAGCTTAGGCTGGGCTAAAGAGACCCAGTACTTC. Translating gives CASSLGWAKETQYF.

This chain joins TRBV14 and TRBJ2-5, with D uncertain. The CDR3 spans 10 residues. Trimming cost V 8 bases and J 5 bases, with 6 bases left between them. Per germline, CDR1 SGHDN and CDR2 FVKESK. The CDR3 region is CASPQETQYF. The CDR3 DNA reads TGTGCCAGCCCCCAGGAGACCCAGTACTTC.

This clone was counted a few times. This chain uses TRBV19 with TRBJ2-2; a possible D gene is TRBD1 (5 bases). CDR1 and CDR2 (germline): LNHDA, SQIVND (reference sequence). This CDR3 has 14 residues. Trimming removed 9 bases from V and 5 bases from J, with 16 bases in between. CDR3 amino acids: CASRPPGYTGELFF. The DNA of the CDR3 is TGTGCCAGCCGCCCCCCAGGGTATACCGGGGAGCTGTTTTTT.

The CDR3 here is CASSHRDRTNYGYTF. The DNA of the CDR3 is TGTGCCAGCAGCCACCGGGACAGAACTAACTATGGCTACACCTTC. The chain carries TRBV14 and TRBJ1-2; 7 bases are shared with TRBD1. In germline, CDR1 is SGHDN, CDR2 FVKESK. Trimming at V came to 3 bases and at J to 0 bases, leaving 4 bases not matched to a gene. The CDR3 spans 15 residues.

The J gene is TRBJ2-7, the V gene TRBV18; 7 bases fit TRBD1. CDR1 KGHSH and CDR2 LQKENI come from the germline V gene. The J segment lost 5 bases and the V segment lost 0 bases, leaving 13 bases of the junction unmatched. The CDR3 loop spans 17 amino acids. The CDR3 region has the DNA TGTGCCAGCTCACCACCTAACAGGGGAAGTAGGGCCCACGAGCAGTACTTC. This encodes CASSPPNRGSRAHEQYF.